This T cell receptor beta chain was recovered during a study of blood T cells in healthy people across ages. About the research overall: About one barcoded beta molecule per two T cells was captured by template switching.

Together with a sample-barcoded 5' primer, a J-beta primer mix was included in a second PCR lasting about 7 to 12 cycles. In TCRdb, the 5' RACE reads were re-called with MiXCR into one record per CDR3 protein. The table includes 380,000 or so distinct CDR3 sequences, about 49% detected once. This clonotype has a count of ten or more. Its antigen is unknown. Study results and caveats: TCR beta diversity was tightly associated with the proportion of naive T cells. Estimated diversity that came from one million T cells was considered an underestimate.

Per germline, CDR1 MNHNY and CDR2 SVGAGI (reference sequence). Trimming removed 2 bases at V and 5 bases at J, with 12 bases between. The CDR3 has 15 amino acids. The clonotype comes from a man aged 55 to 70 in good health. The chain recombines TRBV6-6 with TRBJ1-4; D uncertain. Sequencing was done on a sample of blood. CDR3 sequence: CASSYLPRSNEKLFF. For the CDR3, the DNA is TGTGCCAGCAGTTACCTCCCGCGCTCGAATGAAAAACTGTTTTTT.